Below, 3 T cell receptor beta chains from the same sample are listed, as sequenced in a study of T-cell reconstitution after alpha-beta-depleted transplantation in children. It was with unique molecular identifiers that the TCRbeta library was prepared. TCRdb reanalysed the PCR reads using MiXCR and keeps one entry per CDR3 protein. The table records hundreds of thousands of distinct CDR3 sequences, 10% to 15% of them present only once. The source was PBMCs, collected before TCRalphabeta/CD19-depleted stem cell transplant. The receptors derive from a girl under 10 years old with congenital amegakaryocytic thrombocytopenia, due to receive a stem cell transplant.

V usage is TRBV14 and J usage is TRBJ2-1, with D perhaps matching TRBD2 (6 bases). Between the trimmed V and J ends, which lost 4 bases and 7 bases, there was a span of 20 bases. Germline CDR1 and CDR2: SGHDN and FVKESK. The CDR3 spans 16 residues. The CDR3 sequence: CASSPYRRGVGNEQFF. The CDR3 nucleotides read TGTGCCAGCAGCCCCTACAGGCGCGGGGTGGGGAATGAGCAGTTCTTC.

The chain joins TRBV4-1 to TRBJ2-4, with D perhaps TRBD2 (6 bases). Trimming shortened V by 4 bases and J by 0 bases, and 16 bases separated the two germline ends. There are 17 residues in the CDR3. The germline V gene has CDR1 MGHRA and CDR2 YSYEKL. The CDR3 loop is CASSRFEGRIAKNIQYF. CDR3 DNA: TGCGCCAGCAGCCGCTTCGAGGGGAGGATAGCCAAAAACATTCAGTACTTC.

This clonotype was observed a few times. This chain's CDR3 is CSAPPVAGAKNIQYF. The CDR3 nucleotides read TGCAGTGCTCCTCCGGTGGCCGGGGCCAAAAACATTCAGTACTTC. This chain links TRBV20-1 with TRBJ2-4, with D unclear. V was shortened by 5 bases and J by 1 base, with 15 bases between the two germline ends. Germline V lookup: CDR1 DFQATT, CDR2 SNEGSKA (reference sequence). The length of the CDR3 is 15 residues.